A selection of T cell receptor beta chains follows, all from one sample in a study of T cell changes during pregnancy in multiple sclerosis. This table comes from immunoSEQ multiplex PCR, and its TCRdb copy is limited to in-frame clones, with some not included. The table records about 73,000 clones, around 92% of them present only once. The sample consisted of peripheral blood, taken in the third trimester of pregnancy. The receptors here all came from a female donor in good health, enrolled as a control in a pregnancy study. CDR3s include the opening cysteine and the closing phenylalanine or tryptophan. The D gene is left open where the match is weak. Rows give clone size only sometimes, using once, few, many, or a class for an expanded clone.

>TRBJ2-7|TRBV14|once|-
TGTGCCAGCAGCCAGGGACACTACGAGCAGTACTTC
CASSQGHYEQYF
>TRBJ1-1|TRBV27|-|TRBD1
TGTGCCAGCAGTAGGGGGACCCGGACAGGGGGCACGGTGAACACTGAAGCTTTCTTT
CASSRGTRTGGTVNTEAFF
>TRBJ1-3|TRBV7-2|-|-
TGTGCCAGCAGCCCCTTGCGGACAGCTAACACCATATATTTT
CASSPLRTANTIYF
>TRBJ1-5|TRBV6-1|-|-
TGTGCCAGCAGTGAGAGCGGGGTTGGGCAGCCCCAGCATTTT
CASSESGVGQPQHF
>TRBJ2-7|TRBV6-1|-|TRBD1
TGTGCCAGCAGCTACAGGGGGCCGTGGTACGAGCAGTACTTC
CASSYRGPWYEQYF
>TRBJ1-3|TRBV11-2|-|-
TGTGCCAGCAGCTCACTTCGAGGGCGCGGAAACACCATATATTTT
CASSSLRGRGNTIYF
>TRBJ2-3|TRBV27|-|-
TGTGCCAGCAGGGCGCGGGGGCCCTGGACAGATACGCAGTATTTT
CASRARGPWTDTQYF
>TRBJ2-7|TRBV5-1|-|TRBD1
TGCGCCAGCAGCAGCGGACAGGGTACTTACGAGCAGTACTTC
CASSSGQGTYEQYF
>TRBJ2-2|TRBV10-3|-|TRBD1
TGTGCCATCACCCCGGGACAGGGGAACACCGGGGAGCTGTTTTTT
CAITPGQGNTGELFF
>TRBJ2-5|TRBV23-1|-|-
TGCGCCAGCAGTCAACCGGACAGTCAAGAGACCCAGTACTTC
CASSQPDSQETQYF
>TRBJ2-7|TRBV6-1|-|TRBD1
TGTGCCAGCACCATACCGGGACAGATGTACGAGCAGTACTTC
CASTIPGQMYEQYF
>TRBJ1-2|TRBV6-5|-|-
TGTGCCAGCAGTCCCACGGCAGGTTCTAAGCCTGGGACCTTC
CASSPTAGSKPGTF
>TRBJ1-1|TRBV6-6|-|-
TGTGCCAGCAGTGATGGACAGAACACTGAAGCTTTCTTT
CASSDGQNTEAFF
>TRBJ2-6|TRBV4-3|-|-
TGCGCCAGCAGCCAAGATTTGGGCGGGGTCCCGGCGGCTGAGGCCAACGTCCTGACTTTC
CASSQDLGGVPAAEANVLTF
>TRBJ2-1|TRBV5-5|-|TRBD2
TGTGCCAGCAGCGCGATAACGGGGGGGCGAGCTCAATCTTCCTACAATGAGCAGTTCTTC
CASSAITGGRAQSSYNEQFF
>TRBJ2-1|TRBV7-8|-|-
TGTGCCAGCAGCCCTGCCCAGGCGGGGTCAGGGGAGCAGTTCTTC
CASSPAQAGSGEQFF
>TRBJ2-5|TRBV11-1|-|-
TGTGCCAGCAGCGCCTCAGGGCGCCAAGAGACCCAGTACTTC
CASSASGRQETQYF
>TRBJ1-1|TRBV27|-|-
TGTGCCAGCAGTTTAACGGGGGCGGGGGGAAACACTGAAGCTTTCTTT
CASSLTGAGGNTEAFF
>TRBJ2-6|TRBV2|-|-
TGTGCCAGCAGTGCCTCGGGGTTTGGGGCCAACGTCCTGACTTTC
CASSASGFGANVLTF